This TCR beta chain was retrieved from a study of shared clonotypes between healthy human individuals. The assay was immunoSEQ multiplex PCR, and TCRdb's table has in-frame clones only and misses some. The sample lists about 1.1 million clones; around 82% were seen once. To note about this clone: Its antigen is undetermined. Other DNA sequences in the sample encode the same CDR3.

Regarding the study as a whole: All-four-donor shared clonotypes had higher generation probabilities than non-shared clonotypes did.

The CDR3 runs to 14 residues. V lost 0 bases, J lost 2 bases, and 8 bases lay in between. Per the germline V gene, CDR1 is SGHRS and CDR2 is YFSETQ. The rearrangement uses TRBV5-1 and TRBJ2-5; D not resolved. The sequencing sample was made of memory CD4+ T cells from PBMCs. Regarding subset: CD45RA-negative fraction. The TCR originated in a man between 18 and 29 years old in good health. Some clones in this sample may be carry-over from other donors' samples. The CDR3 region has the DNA TGCGCCAGCAGCTTGGTTGGCACACAAGAGACCCAGTACTTC. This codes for CASSLVGTQETQYF.